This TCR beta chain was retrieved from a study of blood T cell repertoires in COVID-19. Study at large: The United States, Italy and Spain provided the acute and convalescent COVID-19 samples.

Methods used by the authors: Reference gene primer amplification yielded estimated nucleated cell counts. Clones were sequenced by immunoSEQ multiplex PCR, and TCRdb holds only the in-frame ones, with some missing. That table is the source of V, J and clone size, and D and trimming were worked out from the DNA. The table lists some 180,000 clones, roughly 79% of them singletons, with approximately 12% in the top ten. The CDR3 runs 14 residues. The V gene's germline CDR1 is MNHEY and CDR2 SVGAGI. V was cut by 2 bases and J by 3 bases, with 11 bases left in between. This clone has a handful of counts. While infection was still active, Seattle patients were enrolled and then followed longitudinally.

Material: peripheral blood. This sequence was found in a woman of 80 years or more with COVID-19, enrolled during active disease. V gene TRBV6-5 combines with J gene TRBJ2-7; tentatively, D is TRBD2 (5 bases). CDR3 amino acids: CASSYAAELYEQYF. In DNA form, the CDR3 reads TGTGCCAGCAGTTACGCAGCGGAGCTCTACGAGCAGTACTTC.